This entry lists 21 T cell receptor beta chains sequenced from one sample in a study of blood T cells in healthy people across ages (dated by TCRdb to 2015 to 2017). The method was 5' RACE. Instrument on record: Illumina HiSeq 2500. A second PCR of roughly 7 to 11 cycles was performed with a sample-barcoded 5' primer and a J-beta primer mix. The public reads were run again by TCRdb, first through fastp at Q25 and then through MiXCR, and only productive beta chains were kept. Identical CDR3 protein sequences are pooled into one entry, listed with their most common genes and DNA. The sample contains more than 1.4 million distinct CDR3 sequences, 42% of them found a single time. The top ten clones comprise less than 8% of the sample. Sequencing was carried out using blood. The origin of the receptors is a woman aged 18-29 years in good health.

This clonotype has a single count. The rearrangement links TRBV7-8 to TRBJ2-3; perhaps TRBD1 as D (5 bases). The CDR3 loop spans 16 amino acids. Germline lookup yields CDR1 SGHVS and CDR2 FQNEAQ. V lost 1 base and J lost 0, with 11 bases in between. Written as DNA, the CDR3 is TGTGCCAGCAGCTTAGTCGCGGACATGAGCACAGATACGCAGTATTTT. It encodes CASSLVADMSTDTQYF.

The table lists this clonotype with a few counts. The rearrangement links TRBV24-1 to TRBJ2-1, with 7 bases identical to TRBD2. CDR1 and CDR2 from the germline V gene are KGHDR and SFDVKD. This CDR3 contains 14 residues. J gave up 9 bases and V 5 bases, and 9 bases lay outside the gene matches. The CDR3 spells CATSASGARSEQFF. CDR3 DNA: TGTGCCACCAGTGCCAGCGGGGCCCGAAGTGAGCAGTTCTTC.

This clonotype appeared many times. The rearrangement uses TRBV20-1 and TRBJ2-3; unclear D gene. Germline CDR1 reads DFQATT; CDR2 reads SNEGSKA (reference sequence). This CDR3 comprises 11 residues. V gave up 8 bases and J gave up 6 bases, with 12 bases separating them. DNA for the CDR3: TGCAGTACGGGCGTCTCGGATACGCAGTATTTT. Amino acid sequence: CSTGVSDTQYF.

This sequence joins TRBV6-2 or TRBV6-3 and TRBJ1-1; unclear D gene. Germline V gene lookup returns CDR1 MNHEY and CDR2 SVGEGT. This CDR3 spans 15 amino acids. Trimming shortened V by 4 bases and J by 0 bases, and 12 bases separated the two germline ends. CDR3 sequence reads: CASSSRPPLNTEAFF. The CDR3 DNA sequence: TGTGCCAGCAGTTCCCGGCCGCCTTTGAACACTGAAGCTTTCTTT.

This clonotype was picked up many times. The rearrangement joins TRBV3-1 to TRBJ1-1; no clear D. This CDR3 is 13 amino acids long. The V gene's germline CDR1 is LGHDT and CDR2 YNNKEL (reference sequence). Trimming pared 1 base from V and 2 bases from J, leaving 5 bases between. This chain's CDR3 is CASSQASNTEAFF. In DNA form, the CDR3 reads TGTGCCAGCAGCCAAGCGTCTAACACTGAAGCTTTCTTT. Using reference TRBV3-1 and TRBJ1-1 for the parts outside the CDR3, the full variable domain is DTAVSQTPKYLVTQMGNDKSIKCEQNLGHDTMYWYKQDSKKFLKIMFSYNNKELIINETVPNRFSPKSPDKAHLNLHINSLELGDSAVYFCASSQASNTEAFFGQGTRLTVV.

The chain uses TRBV5-1 and TRBJ2-3; TRBD2 might be the D (5 bases). The CDR3 extends over 15 amino acids. Per the germline V gene, CDR1 is SGHRS and CDR2 is YFSETQ. V lost 4 bases, J lost 3 bases, and 15 bases lay in between. CDR3 coding DNA: TGCGCCAGCAGCCCTCCAACGGGGAAAACAGATACGCAGTATTTT. It codes for CASSPPTGKTDTQYF.

The chain combines TRBV12-3 or TRBV12-4 with TRBJ1-5; 8 positions match TRBD1. This CDR3 has 14 amino acids. Trimming at V came to 6 bases and at J to 6 bases, leaving 7 bases not matched to a gene. Here the CDR3 DNA reads TGTGCCAGCAGCCAGGACAGGGAGCGTCAGCCCCAGCATTTT. This gives the protein CASSQDRERQPQHF.

This chain joins TRBV12-3 or TRBV12-4 and TRBJ2-7, with a weak D call TRBD2 (7 bases). The CDR3 length is 16 residues. Trimming left V 2 bases short and J 0 bases short, with 14 bases between. DNA of the CDR3: TGTGCCAGCAGTTTAAGGGGGGGACTTAACTCCTACGAGCAGTACTTC. Translated: CASSLRGGLNSYEQYF.

V usage is TRBV5-1 and J usage is TRBJ1-1, with TRBD1 matching over 10 bases. The junction had 7 bases not matched to a gene; V was cut back by 2 bases and J by 0 bases. The CDR3 consists of 17 residues. Germline V gene lookup returns CDR1 SGHRS and CDR2 YFSETQ. CDR3 protein: CASSLRGGTGVNTEAFF. CDR3 bases: TGCGCCAGCAGCTTAAGGGGCGGGACAGGGGTGAACACTGAAGCTTTCTTT.

The chain recombines TRBV28 with TRBJ2-2; 9 nucleotides match TRBD1. Germline V CDR1 and CDR2: MDHEN, SYDVKM. V lost 2 bases and J lost 4; bases outside the gene matches: 5. This CDR3 spans 16 amino acids. The CDR3 region is CASSLPGTGITGELFF. The CDR3 DNA follows: TGTGCCAGCAGTTTACCCGGGACAGGGATCACCGGGGAGCTGTTTTTT.

The V and J genes are TRBV7-3 and TRBJ2-2; 13 nucleotides align to TRBD2. This CDR3 region has 16 residues. Germline V gene lookup returns CDR1 SGHTA and CDR2 FQGTGA. V dropped 5 bases and J dropped 9; count of bases not matched to a gene: 9. CDR3 nucleotide sequence: TGTGCCAGCAGCCCCGGACTAGCGGGGGATATCAGGGAGCTGTTTTTT. As protein: CASSPGLAGDIRELFF.

The chain combines TRBV5-1 with TRBJ2-1, with a weak D call TRBD1 (7 bases). The V gene's germline CDR1 is SGHRS and CDR2 YFSETQ. This CDR3 contains 16 residues. Trimming stripped 0 bases from V and 6 bases from J, with 16 bases between. The CDR3 region is CASSLVTGRSGNEQFF. CDR3 coding DNA: TGCGCCAGCAGCTTGGTGACAGGGAGGTCGGGCAATGAGCAGTTCTTC.

V gene TRBV9 combines with J gene TRBJ2-3, with D possibly being TRBD2 (5 bases). CDR3 size: 15 residues. V was shortened by 4 bases and J by 4 bases, with 16 bases between the two germline ends. The V gene's germline CDR1 is SGDLS and CDR2 YYNGEE. The CDR3 here is CASSPLDRGPDTQYF. The CDR3 nucleotides are TGTGCCAGCAGCCCACTAGATCGAGGACCAGATACGCAGTATTTT. Based on the CDR3 plus reference TRBV9 and TRBJ2-3, the full variable domain is DSGVTQTPKHLITATGQRVTLRCSPRSGDLSVYWYQQSLDQGLQFLIQYYNGEERAKGNILERFSAQQFPDLHSELNLSSLELGDSALYFCASSPLDRGPDTQYFGPGTRLTVL.

The chain carries TRBV12-3 or TRBV12-4 and TRBJ1-2; D uncertain. V was cut by 5 bases and J by 6 bases, with 10 bases left in between. The length of the CDR3 is 12 residues. The CDR3 here is CASSEAPHGYTF. CDR3 in DNA: TGTGCCAGCAGTGAGGCTCCGCATGGCTACACCTTC.

This chain uses TRBV18 with TRBJ1-4; a weak D match, TRBD1 (6 bases). Germline CDR1 reads KGHSH; CDR2 reads LQKENI. The CDR3 loop spans 15 amino acids. V was cut by 0 bases and J by 8 bases, with 13 bases left in between. The CDR3 reads CASSPPAGQGEKLFF. Here the CDR3 DNA reads TGTGCCAGCTCACCACCCGCGGGCCAGGGGGAAAAACTGTTTTTT. Looking up the rest from reference TRBV18 and TRBJ1-4 gives the full variable domain: NAGVMQNPRHLVRRRGQEARLRCSPMKGHSHVYWYRQLPEEGLKFMVYLQKENIIDESGMPKERFSAEFPKEGPSILRIQQVVRGDSAAYFCASSPPAGQGEKLFFGSGTQLSVL.

V is TRBV10-3 and J is TRBJ1-5; maybe TRBD1 (6 bases). Looked up from germline, CDR1 is ENHRY and CDR2 is SYGVKD. CDR3 length equals 15 residues. V gave up 6 bases and J gave up 5 bases, with 17 bases separating them. The CDR3 sequence is CAISANREPYQPQHF. The CDR3 nucleotides are TGTGCCATCAGCGCCAACAGGGAGCCATATCAGCCCCAGCATTTT.

The sample holds many counts of this clonotype. One junction end does not reproduce the germline sequence, and a read error may be involved. The rearrangement uses TRBV7-9 and TRBJ1-2; no definite D call. CDR3 length equals 12 residues. Germline-derived CDR1 and CDR2 are SEHNR and FQNEAQ (reference sequence). CDR3 amino acids: CASSLASYGYTF. CDR3 coding DNA: TGTGCCAGCAGTTTAGCCAGCTATGGCTACACCTTC.

The CDR3 loop reads CASSLSGGTSEKLFF. The CDR3 region has the DNA TGTGCCAGCAGTTTAAGCGGCGGCACCTCAGAAAAACTGTTTTTT. This rearrangement joins TRBV28 to TRBJ1-4; D uncertain. V was shortened by 2 bases and J by 8 bases, with 15 bases between the two germline ends. This CDR3 is 15 amino acids long. Germline CDR1 is MDHEN and CDR2 is SYDVKM.

This chain links TRBV5-1 with TRBJ2-7, with unresolved D. The CDR3 loop spans 15 amino acids. V shed 0 bases and J shed 7 bases, with 17 bases lying between them. Germline CDR1 and CDR2: SGHRS and YFSETQ. The CDR3 region has the DNA TGCGCCAGCAGCTTGGACTTGACCCCTTACAATGAGCAGTACTTC. Encoded protein: CASSLDLTPYNEQYF.

This chain links TRBV18 with TRBJ2-7; 8 positions match TRBD2. Per the germline V gene, CDR1 is KGHSH and CDR2 is LQKENI. Germline trimming cut 3 bases from V and 5 bases from J; bases unmatched to any gene: 6. CDR3 size: 14 residues. The CDR3: CASSPTGGFDEQYF. CDR3 DNA sequence: TGTGCCAGCTCACCGACGGGGGGGTTCGACGAGCAGTACTTC.

A single count supports this clonotype. The gene calls are TRBV6-5 and TRBJ1-2, with a tentative D call TRBD1 (5 bases). The CDR3 runs to 18 residues. Germline-derived CDR1 and CDR2 are MNHEY and SVGAGI. V lost 0 bases and J 7 bases, leaving 24 bases between the germline ends. This chain's CDR3 is CASSYSERVRGSYSGYTF. DNA for the CDR3: TGTGCCAGCAGTTACTCGGAACGAGTGAGGGGCTCTTATAGTGGCTACACCTTC.